This TCR beta chain came from a study of T cell repertoires in ileal Crohn's disease. Time point defined: neoterminal ileum biopsy at postoperative endoscopy, about 6 months after surgery. Generated by immunoSEQ multiplex PCR, the TCRdb table keeps only in-frame clones and is missing some. The data hold about 62,000 clones, with approximately 91% observed a single time. Germline V CDR1 and CDR2: SNHLY, FYNNEI. After removal of 6 bases from V and 0 bases from J, the junction contained 7 bases not matched to a gene. The CDR3 has 16 amino acids. This clone was detected once. The sequence was obtained from an adult with Crohn's disease. V and J are TRBV2 and TRBJ1-4; 7 bases are shared with TRBD1. The sequencing input was ileal tissue. The CDR3 nucleotides are TGTGCCAGCAGCCGGGACAGAATAACAACTAATGAAAAACTGTTTTTT. Encoded protein: CASSRDRITTNEKLFF.